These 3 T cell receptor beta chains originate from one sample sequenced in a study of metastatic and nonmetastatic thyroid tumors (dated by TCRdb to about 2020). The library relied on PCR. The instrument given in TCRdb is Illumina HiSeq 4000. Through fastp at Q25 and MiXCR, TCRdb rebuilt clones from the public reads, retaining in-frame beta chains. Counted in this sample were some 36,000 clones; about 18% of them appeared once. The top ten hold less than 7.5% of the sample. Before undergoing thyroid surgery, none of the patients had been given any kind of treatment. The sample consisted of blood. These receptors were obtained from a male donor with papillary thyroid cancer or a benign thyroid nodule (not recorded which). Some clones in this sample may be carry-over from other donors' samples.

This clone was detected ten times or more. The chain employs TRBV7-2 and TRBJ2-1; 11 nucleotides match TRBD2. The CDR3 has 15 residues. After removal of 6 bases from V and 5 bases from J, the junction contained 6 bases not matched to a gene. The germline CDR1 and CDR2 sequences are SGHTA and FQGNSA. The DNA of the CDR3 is TGTGCCAGCAGTTCTAGCGGGAGGCCTGACAATGAGCAGTTCTTC. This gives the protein CASSSSGRPDNEQFF.

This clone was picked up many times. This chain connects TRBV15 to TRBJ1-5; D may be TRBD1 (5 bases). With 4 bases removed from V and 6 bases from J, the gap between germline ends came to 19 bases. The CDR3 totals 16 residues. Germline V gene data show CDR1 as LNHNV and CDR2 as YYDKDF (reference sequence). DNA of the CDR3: TGTGCCACCAGCACCCCTGTCGGGGCTGACGGTCAGCCCCAGCATTTT. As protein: CATSTPVGADGQPQHF.

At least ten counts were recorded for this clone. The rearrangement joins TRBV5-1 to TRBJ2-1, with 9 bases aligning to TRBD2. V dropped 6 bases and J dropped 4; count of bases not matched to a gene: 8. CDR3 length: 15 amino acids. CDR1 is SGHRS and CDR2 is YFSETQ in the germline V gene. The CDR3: CASTPAGGAYNEQFF. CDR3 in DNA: TGCGCCAGCACACCAGCGGGAGGAGCATACAATGAGCAGTTCTTC.